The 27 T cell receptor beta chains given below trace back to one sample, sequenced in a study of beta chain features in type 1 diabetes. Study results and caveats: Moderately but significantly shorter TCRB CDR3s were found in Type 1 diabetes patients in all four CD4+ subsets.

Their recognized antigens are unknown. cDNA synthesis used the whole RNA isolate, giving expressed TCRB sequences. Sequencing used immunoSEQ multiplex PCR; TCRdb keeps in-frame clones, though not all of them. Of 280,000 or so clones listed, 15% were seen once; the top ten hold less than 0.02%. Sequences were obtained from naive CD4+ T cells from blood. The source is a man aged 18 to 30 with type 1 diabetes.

In DNA form, the CDR3 reads TGTGCCAGCAGTCCGTTGGACAGGGGCCCAGGGGGGCAAGAGACCCAGTACTTC. Translated: CASSPLDRGPGGQETQYF. This chain links TRBV27 with TRBJ2-5, with 9 bases matching TRBD1. The CDR3 length is 18 residues. With 5 bases clipped from V and 2 bases from J, the junction kept 15 bases outside the gene matches. CDR1 and CDR2 (germline): MNHEY, SMNVEV (reference sequence).

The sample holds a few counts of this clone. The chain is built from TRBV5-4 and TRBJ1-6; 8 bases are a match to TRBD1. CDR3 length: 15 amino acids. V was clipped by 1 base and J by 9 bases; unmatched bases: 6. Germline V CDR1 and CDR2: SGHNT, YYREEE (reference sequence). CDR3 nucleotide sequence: TGTGCCAGCAGCTTGCCCGACAGGGGATCTTCACCCCTCCACTTT. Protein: CASSLPDRGSSPLHF.

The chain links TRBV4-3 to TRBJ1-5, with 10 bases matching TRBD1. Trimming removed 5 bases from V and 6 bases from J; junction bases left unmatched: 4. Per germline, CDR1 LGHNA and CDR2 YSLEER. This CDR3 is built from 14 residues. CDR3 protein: CASSWDRGGQPQHF. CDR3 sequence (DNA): TGCGCCAGCAGCTGGGACAGGGGAGGTCAGCCCCAGCATTTT.

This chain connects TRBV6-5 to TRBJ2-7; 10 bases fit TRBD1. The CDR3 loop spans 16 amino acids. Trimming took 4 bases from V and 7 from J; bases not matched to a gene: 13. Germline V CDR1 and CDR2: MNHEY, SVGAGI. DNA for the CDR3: TGTGCCAGCAGTTCATTGTCCGGGACAGGGGTAGGGGAGCAGTACTTC. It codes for CASSSLSGTGVGEQYF.

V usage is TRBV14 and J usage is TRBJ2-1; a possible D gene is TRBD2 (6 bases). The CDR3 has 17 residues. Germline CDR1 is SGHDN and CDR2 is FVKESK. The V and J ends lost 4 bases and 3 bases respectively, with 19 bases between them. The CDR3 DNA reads TGTGCCAGCAGCCCGATTCTGGGCCTAGCGAACTACAATGAGCAGTTCTTC. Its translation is CASSPILGLANYNEQFF.

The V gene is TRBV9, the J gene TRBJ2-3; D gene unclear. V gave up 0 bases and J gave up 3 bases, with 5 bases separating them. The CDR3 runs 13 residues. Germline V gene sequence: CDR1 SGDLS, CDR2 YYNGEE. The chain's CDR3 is CASSVGGTDTQYF. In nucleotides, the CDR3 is TGTGCCAGCAGCGTAGGAGGTACAGATACGCAGTATTTT.

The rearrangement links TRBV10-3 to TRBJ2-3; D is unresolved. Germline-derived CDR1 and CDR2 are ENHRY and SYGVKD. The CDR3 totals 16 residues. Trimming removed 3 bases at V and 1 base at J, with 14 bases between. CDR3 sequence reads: CAISDRLRKGTDTQYF. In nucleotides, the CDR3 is TGTGCCATCAGTGACCGACTGCGTAAGGGCACAGATACGCAGTATTTT.

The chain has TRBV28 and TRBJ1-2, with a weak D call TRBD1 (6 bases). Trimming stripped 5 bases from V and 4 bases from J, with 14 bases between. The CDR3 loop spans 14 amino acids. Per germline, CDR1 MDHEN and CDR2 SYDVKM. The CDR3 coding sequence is TGTGCCAGCAGTACAGGGTCATTCGGCTATGGCTACACCTTC. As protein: CASSTGSFGYGYTF.

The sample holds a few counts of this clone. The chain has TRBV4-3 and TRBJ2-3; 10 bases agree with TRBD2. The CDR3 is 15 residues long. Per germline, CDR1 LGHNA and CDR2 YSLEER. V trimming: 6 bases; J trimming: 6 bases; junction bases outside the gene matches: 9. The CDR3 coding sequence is TGCGCCAGCAGTAGAGCGGGAGGGCCTGGGGATACGCAGTATTTT. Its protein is CASSRAGGPGDTQYF.

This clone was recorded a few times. The CDR3 region has the DNA TGCGCCAGCAGCTCCGGGACTAGCGGGAGAAATGAGCAGTTCTTC. Residues: CASSSGTSGRNEQFF. V usage is TRBV5-1 and J usage is TRBJ2-1, with 14 bases lining up with TRBD2. CDR3 length: 15 amino acids. After removal of 3 bases from V and 7 bases from J, the junction contained 3 bases not matched to a gene. Germline values: CDR1 SGHRS, CDR2 YFSETQ.

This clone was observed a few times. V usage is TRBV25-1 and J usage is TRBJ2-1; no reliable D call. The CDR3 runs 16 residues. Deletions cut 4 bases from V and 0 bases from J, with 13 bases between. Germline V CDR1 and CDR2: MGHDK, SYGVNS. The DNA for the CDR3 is TGTGCCAGCAGTGGAACTAATGGATACTCCTACAATGAGCAGTTCTTC. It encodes CASSGTNGYSYNEQFF.

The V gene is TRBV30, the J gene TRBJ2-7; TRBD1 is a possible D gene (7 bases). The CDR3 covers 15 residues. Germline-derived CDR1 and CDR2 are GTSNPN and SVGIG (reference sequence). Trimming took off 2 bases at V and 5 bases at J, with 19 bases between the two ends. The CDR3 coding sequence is TGTGCCTGGAGTCACCTTGTCAGGGGGGCGGACGAGCAGTACTTC. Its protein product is CAWSHLVRGADEQYF.

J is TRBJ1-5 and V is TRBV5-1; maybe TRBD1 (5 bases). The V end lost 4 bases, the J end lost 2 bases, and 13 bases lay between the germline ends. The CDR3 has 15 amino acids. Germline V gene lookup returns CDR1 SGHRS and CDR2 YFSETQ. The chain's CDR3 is CASSVGLGGNQPQHF. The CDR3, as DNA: TGCGCCAGCAGCGTGGGGCTCGGGGGCAATCAGCCCCAGCATTTT.

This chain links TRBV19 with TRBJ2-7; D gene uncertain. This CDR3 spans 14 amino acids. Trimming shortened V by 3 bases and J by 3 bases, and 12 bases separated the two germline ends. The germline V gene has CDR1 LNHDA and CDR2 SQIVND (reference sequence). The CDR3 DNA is TGTGCCAGTAGTATTTACGTCGGAGACTACGAGCAGTACTTC. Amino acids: CASSIYVGDYEQYF.

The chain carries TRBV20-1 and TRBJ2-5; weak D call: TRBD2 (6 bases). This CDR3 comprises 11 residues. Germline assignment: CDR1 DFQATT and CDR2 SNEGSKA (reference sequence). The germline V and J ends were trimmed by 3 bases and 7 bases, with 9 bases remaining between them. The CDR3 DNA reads TGCAGTGCTAGCGGGAGTCCGACCCAGTACTTC. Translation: CSASGSPTQYF.

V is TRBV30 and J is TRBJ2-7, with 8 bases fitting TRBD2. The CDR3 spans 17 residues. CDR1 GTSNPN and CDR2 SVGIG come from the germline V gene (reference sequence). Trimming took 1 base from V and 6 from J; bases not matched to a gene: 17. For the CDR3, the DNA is TGTGCCTGGAGTGGGGGGCTGGGAGCGGGAGATGCAAGCGAGCAGTACTTC. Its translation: CAWSGGLGAGDASEQYF.

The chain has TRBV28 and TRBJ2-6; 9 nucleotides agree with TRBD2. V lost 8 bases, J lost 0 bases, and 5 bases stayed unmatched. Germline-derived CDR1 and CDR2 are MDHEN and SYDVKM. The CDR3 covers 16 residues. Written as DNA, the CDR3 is TGTGCCAGCCGGGTAGCGGGGGACTCTGGGGCCAACGTCCTGACTTTC. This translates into CASRVAGDSGANVLTF.

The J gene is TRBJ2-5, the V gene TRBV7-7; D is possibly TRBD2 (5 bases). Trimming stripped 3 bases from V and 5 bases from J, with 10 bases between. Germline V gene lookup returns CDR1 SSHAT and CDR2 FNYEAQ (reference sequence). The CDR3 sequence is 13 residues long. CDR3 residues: CASSFIRGETQYF. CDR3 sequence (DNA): TGTGCCAGCAGCTTTATTCGAGGGGAGACCCAGTACTTC.

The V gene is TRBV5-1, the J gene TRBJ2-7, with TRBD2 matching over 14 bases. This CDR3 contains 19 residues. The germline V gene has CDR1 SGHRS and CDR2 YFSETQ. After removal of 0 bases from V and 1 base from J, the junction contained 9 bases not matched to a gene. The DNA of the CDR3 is TGCGCCAGCAGCTTGGCCGGGACTAGCGGGAGAGGGGAGTCCTACGAGCAGTACTTC. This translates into CASSLAGTSGRGESYEQYF.

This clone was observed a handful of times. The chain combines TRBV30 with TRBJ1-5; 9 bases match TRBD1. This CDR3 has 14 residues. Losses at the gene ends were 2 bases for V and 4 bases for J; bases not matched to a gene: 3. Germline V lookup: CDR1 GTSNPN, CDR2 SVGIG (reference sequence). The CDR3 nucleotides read TGTGCCTGGAGTCAGGACAGGGGAAATCAGCCCCAGCATTTT. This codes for CAWSQDRGNQPQHF.

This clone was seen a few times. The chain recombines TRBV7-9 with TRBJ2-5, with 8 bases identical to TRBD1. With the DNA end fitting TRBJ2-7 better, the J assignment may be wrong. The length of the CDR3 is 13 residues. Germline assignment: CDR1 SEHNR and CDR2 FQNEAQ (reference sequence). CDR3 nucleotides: TGTGCCAGCACCGACAGGGGCTCCTACGAGCAGTACTTC. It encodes CASTDRGSYEQYF.

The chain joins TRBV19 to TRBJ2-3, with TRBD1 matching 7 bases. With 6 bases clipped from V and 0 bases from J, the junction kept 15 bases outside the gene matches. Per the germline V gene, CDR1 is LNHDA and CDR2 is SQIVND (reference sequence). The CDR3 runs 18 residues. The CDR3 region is CASSRRNRDSRSTDTQYF. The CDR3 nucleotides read TGTGCCAGTAGCAGACGGAACCGGGACAGTCGTAGCACAGATACGCAGTATTTT.

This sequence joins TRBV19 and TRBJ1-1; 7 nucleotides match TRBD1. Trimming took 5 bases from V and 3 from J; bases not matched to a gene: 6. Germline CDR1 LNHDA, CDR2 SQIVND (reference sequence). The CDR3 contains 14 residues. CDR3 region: CASSQWDSYTEAFF. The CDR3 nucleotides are TGTGCCAGTAGTCAATGGGACAGCTACACTGAAGCTTTCTTT. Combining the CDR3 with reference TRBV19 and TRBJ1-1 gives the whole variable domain DGGITQSPKYLFRKEGQNVTLSCEQNLNHDAMYWYRQDPGQGLRLIYYSQIVNDFQKGDIAEGYSVSREKKESFPLTVTSAQKNPTAFYLCASSQWDSYTEAFFGQGTRLTVV.

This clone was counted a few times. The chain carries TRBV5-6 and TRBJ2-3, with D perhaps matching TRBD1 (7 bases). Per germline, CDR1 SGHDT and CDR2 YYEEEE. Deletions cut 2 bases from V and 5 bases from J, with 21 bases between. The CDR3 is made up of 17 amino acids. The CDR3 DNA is TGTGCCAGCAGCTTACGCACAGGGGAGGTCCGGAGAGATACGCAGTATTTT. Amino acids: CASSLRTGEVRRDTQYF.

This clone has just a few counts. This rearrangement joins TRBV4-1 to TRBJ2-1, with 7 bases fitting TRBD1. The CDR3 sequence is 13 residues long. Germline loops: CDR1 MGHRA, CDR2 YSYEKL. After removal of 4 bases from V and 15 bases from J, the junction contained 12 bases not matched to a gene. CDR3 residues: CASSRGDRESPFF. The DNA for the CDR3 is TGCGCCAGCAGCCGCGGAGACAGGGAAAGTCCGTTCTTC.

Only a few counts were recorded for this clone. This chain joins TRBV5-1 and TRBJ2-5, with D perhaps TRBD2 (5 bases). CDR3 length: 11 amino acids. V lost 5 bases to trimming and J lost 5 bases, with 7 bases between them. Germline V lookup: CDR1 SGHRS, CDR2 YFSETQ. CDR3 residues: CASRTGETQYF. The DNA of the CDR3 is TGCGCCAGCAGGACGGGGGAGACCCAGTACTTC.

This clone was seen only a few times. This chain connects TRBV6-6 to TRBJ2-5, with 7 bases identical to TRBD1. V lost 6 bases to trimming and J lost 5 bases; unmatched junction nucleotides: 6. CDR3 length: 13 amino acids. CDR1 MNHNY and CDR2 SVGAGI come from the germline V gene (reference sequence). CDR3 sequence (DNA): TGTGCCAGCAGCCGGGGACAGTCCGAGACCCAGTACTTC. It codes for CASSRGQSETQYF.